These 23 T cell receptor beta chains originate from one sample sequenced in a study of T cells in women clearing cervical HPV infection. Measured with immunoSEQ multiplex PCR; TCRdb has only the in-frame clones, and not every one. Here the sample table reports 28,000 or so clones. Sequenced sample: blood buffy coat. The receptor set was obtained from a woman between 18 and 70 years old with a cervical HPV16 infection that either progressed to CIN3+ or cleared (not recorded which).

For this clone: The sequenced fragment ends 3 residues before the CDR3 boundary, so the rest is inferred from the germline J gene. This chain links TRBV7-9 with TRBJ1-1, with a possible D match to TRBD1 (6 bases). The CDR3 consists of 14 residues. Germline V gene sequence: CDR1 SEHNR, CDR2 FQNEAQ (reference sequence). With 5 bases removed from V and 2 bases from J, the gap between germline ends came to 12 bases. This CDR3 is CASSLDRYNTEAFF. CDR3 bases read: TGTGCCAGCAGCCTGGACAGATATAACACTGAA.

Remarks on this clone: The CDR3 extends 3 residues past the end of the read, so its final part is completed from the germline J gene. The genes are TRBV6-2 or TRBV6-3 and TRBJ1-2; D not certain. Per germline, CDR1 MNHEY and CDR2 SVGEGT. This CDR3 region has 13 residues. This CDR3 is CASNKTSGYDYTF. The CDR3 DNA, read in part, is TGTGCCAGCAATAAGACTAGTGGGTACGAC.

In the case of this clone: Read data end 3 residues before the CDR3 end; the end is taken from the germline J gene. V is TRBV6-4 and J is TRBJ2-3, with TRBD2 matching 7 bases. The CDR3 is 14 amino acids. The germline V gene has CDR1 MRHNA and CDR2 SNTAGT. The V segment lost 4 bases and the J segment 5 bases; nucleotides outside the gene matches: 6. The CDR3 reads CASSAAGEGDTQYF. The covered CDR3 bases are TGTGCCAGCAGTGCCGCGGGGGAGGGAGATACG.

The DNA read from the CDR3 is TGTGCCAGCAGCTCATCCTCAGGGGCTCACCAGCCC. It codes for CASSSSSGAHQP. The entire CDR3 is CASSSSSGAHQPQHF. V and J are TRBV7-2 and TRBJ1-5; tentative D call: TRBD1 (6 bases). The sequenced fragment ends 3 residues before the CDR3 boundary, so the rest is inferred from the germline J gene. Germline CDR1 is SGHTA and CDR2 is FQGNSA. This CDR3 comprises 15 residues. Deletions cut 4 bases from V and 7 bases from J, with 17 bases between.

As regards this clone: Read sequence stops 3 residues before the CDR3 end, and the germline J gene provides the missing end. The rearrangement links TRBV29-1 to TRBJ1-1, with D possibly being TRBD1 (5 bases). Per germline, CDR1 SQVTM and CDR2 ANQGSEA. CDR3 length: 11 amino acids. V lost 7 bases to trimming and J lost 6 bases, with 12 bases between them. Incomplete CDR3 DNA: TGCAGCGCCTCCGAGGGGCCTGAA. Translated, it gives CSASEGPE. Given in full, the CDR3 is CSASEGPEAFF.

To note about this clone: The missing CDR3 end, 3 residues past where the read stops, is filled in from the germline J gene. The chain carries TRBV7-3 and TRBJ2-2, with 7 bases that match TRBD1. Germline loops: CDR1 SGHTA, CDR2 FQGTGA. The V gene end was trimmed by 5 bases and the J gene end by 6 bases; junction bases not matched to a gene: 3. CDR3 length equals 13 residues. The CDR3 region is CASSPGTAGELFF. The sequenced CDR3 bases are TGTGCCAGCAGCCCCGGGACAGCCGGGGAG.

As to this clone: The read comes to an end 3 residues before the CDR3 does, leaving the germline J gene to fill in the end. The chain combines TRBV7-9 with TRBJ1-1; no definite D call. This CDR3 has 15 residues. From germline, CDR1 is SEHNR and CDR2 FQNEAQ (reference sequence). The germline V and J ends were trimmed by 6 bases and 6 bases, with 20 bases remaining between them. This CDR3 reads CASRVGEDFGAEAFF. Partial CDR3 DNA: TGTGCCAGCAGAGTCGGTGAGGATTTCGGGGCTGAA.

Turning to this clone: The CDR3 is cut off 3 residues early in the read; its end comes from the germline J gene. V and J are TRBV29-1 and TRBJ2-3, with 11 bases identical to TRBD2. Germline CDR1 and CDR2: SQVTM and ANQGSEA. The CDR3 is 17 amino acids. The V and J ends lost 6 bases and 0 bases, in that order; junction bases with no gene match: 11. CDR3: CSVAGTSGLTSTDTQYF. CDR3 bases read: TGCAGCGTAGCTGGGACTAGCGGTTTAACTAGCACAGATACG.

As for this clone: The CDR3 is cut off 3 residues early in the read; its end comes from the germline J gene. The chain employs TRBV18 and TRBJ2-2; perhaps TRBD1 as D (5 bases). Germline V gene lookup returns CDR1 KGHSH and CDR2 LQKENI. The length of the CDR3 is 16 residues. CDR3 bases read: TGTGCCAGCTCACCAAACAGCCGAACTGGGGCCAACGTG. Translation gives CASSPNSRTGANV. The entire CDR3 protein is CASSPNSRTGANVLFF.

The CDR3 sequence: CASSSRDSSYDYTF. The part of the CDR3 DNA that was read is TGTGCCAGCTCATCCCGGGACAGCTCCTACGAC. The chain joins TRBV18 to TRBJ1-2; 7 nucleotides match TRBD1. The read comes to an end 3 residues before the CDR3 does, leaving the germline J gene to fill in the end. Per germline, CDR1 KGHSH and CDR2 LQKENI. This CDR3 is built from 14 residues.

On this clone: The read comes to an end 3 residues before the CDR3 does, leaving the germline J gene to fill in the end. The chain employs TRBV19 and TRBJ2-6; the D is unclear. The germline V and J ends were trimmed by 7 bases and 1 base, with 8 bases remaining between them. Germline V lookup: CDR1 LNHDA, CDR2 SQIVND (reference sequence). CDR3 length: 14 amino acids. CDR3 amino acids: CASTRSSGANVLTF. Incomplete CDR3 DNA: TGTGCCAGTACCAGAAGTTCTGGGGCCAACGTC.

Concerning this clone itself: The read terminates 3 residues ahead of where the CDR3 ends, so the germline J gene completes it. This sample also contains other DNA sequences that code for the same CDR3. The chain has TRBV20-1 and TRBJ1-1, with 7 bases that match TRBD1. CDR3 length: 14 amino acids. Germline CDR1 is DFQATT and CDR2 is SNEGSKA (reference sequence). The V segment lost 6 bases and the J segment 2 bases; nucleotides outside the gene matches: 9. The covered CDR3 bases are TGCAGTGCACCGGGACAGACCACTAACACTGAA. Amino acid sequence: CSAPGQTTNTE. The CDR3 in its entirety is CSAPGQTTNTEAFF.

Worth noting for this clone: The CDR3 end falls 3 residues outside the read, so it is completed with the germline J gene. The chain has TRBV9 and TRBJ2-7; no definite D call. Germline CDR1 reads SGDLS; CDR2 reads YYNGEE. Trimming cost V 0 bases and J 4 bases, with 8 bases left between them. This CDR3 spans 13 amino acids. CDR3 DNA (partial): TGTGCCAGCAGCGTAGATAGCAATTACGAG. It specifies CASSVDSNYE. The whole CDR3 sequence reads CASSVDSNYEQYF.

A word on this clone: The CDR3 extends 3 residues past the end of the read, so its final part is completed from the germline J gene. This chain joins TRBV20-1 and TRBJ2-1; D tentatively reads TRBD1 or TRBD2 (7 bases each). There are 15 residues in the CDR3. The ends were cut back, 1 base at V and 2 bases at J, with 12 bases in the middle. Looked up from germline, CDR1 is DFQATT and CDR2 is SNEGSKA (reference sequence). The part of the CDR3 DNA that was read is TGCAGTGCTAGAGCAGGGGGAGGGCCCTACAATGAG. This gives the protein CSARAGGGPYNE. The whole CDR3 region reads CSARAGGGPYNEQFF.

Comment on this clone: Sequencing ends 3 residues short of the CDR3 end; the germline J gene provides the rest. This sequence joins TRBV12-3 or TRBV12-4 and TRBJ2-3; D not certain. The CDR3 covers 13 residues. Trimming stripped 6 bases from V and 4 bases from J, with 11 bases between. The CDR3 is CASRKGYSDTQYF. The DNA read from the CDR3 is TGTGCCAGCAGGAAAGGGTATTCAGATACG.

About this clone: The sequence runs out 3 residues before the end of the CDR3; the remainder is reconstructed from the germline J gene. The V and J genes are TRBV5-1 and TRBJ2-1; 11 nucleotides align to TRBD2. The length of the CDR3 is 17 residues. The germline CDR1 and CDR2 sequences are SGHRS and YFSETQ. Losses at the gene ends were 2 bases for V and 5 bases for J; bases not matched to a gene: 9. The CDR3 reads CASSFTLAGGPNNEQFF. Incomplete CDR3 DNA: TGCGCCAGCAGCTTTACTTTAGCGGGAGGGCCGAACAATGAG.

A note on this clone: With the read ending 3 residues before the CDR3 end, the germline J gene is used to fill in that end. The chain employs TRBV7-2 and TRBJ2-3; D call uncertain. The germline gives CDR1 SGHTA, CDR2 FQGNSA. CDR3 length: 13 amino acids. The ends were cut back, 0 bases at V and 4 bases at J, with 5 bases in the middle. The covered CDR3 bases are TGTGCCAGCAGCTTAGCTAGCCCAGATACG. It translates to CASSLASPDT. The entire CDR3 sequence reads CASSLASPDTQYF.

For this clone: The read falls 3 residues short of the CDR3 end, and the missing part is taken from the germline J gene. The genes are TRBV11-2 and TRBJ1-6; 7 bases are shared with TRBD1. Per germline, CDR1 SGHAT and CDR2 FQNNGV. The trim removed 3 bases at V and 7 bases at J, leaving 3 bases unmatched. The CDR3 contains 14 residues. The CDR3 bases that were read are TGTGCCAGCAGCTTTGAGGGGGCGAATTCACCC. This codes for CASSFEGANSP. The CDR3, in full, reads CASSFEGANSPLHF.

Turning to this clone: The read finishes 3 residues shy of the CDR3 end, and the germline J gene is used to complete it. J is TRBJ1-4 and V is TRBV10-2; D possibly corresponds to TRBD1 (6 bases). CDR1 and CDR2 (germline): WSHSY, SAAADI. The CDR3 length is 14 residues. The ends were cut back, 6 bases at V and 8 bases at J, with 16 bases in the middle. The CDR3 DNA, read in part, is TGCGCCAGCAGGAATACAGGGTTGGAGGAAAAA. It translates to CASRNTGLEEK. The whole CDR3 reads CASRNTGLEEKLFF.

CDR3 DNA (partial): TGTGCCAGCAGCTTGCGGGGAGGGGCAGGCGCCAATGAC. It is translated as CASSLRGGAGAND. Given in full, the CDR3 is CASSLRGGAGANDYTF. V is TRBV7-6 and J is TRBJ1-2, with TRBD1 as a possible D gene (5 bases). The read gets to within 3 residues of the CDR3 end, and the germline J gene fills in the rest. Germline assignment: CDR1 SGHVS and CDR2 FNYEAQ. The CDR3 is 16 residues long.

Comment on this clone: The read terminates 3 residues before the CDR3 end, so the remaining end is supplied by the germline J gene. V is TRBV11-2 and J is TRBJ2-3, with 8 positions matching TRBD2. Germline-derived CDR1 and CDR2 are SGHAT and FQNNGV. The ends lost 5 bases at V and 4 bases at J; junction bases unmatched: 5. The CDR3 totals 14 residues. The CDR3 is CASSKSGSSDTQYF. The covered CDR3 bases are TGTGCCAGCAGCAAGAGCGGGAGTTCAGATACG.

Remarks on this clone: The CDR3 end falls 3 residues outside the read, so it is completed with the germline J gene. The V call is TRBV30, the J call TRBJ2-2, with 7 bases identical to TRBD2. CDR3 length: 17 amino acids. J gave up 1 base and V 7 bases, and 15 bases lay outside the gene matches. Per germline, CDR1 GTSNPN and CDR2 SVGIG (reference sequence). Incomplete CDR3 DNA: TGTGCCTTGACCACAAGGCGGGGGAGAAGGAACACCGGGGAG. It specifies CALTTRRGRRNTGE. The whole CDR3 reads CALTTRRGRRNTGELFF. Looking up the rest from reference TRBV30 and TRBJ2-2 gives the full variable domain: SQTIHQWPATLVQPVGSPLSLECTVEGTSNPNLYWYRQAAGRGLQLLFYSVGIGQISSEVPQNLSASRPQDRQFILSSKKLLLSDSGFYLCALTTRRGRRNTGELFFGEGSRLTVL.

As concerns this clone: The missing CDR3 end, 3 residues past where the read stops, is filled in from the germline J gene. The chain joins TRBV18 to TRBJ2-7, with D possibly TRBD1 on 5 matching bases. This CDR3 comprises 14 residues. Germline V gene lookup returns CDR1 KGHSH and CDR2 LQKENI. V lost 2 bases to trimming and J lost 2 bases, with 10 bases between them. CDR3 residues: CASSPTGNPYEQYF. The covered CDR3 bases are TGTGCCAGCTCACCAACAGGAAACCCCTACGAG.